This TCR beta chain came from a study of cytomegalovirus exposure and HLA in healthy donors. The study ran its PCR with 60 Vbeta and 13 Jbeta primers. Some clones are missing from TCRdb's copy, which holds only in-frame ones; the method was immunoSEQ multiplex PCR. This table holds roughly 140,000 clones, roughly 72% found once. Regarding the study as a whole: In vitro, three CMV-associated chains proved specific for CMV antigens. The listing of 150 or so TCR beta chains classed them as cytomegalovirus-associated. The authors judged a highly shared variant cluster likely a sequencing artifact.

Regarding this clone: No antigen is known for it.

V was clipped by 5 bases and J by 4 bases; unmatched bases: 3. There are 13 residues in the CDR3. Looked up from germline, CDR1 is SEHNR and CDR2 is FQNEAQ (reference sequence). The chain joins TRBV7-9 to TRBJ1-2; TRBD1 agrees at 8 bases. Sequenced input: PBMCs. The receptor was derived from a middle-aged man in good health and CMV-seronegative. CDR3 amino acids: CASSRGQVYGYTF. CDR3 DNA sequence: TGTGCCAGCAGCCGGGGACAGGTCTATGGCTACACCTTC.